This is a list of T cell receptor beta chains from one sample in a study of PD-L1 blockade in urothelial cancer. Clones were read by immunoSEQ multiplex PCR, and TCRdb kept only the in-frame ones, dropping some. The table includes roughly 87,000 clones, 89% detected once. The material sequenced was PBMCs, taken around atezolizumab (anti-PD-L1) treatment. These TCRs come from a woman at least 80 years old with urothelial cancer. The CDR3 runs from the conserved cysteine through the conserved F or W. The size field is filled for only some rows; it gives once, few, many or a size class.

J gene: TRBJ2-7; V gene: TRBV5-8; clone size: NA; CDR3 protein: CASSLGGDSSYEQYF
J gene: TRBJ2-3; V gene: TRBV2; clone size: NA; CDR3 protein: CASSYRVGDTQYF
J gene: TRBJ2-7; V gene: TRBV10-2; clone size: NA; CDR3 protein: CASRDSGRGYEQYF
J gene: TRBJ2-1; V gene: TRBV5-4; clone size: NA; CDR3 protein: CASSLGHVGSYNEQFF
J gene: TRBJ2-7; V gene: TRBV6-5; clone size: NA; CDR3 protein: CATREGGPYEQYF
J gene: TRBJ2-5; V gene: TRBV18; clone size: NA; CDR3 protein: CASSPLPAGGQETQYF
J gene: TRBJ2-3; V gene: TRBV5-1; clone size: once; CDR3 protein: CASSFPREGGTDTQYF
J gene: TRBJ2-1; V gene: TRBV5-4; clone size: NA; CDR3 protein: CASSSAKAPNEQFF
J gene: TRBJ1-5; V gene: TRBV28; clone size: NA; CDR3 protein: CASSLLDSGFNQPQHF
J gene: TRBJ2-7; V gene: TRBV28; clone size: NA; CDR3 protein: CASSSSRLAGAGEQYF
J gene: TRBJ1-5; V gene: TRBV19; clone size: NA; CDR3 protein: CASSISRGNQPQHF
J gene: TRBJ2-2; V gene: TRBV11-2; clone size: few; CDR3 protein: CASSVDRGWGELFF
J gene: TRBJ2-1; V gene: TRBV7-9; clone size: once; CDR3 protein: CASSRIAGNEQFF
J gene: TRBJ1-4; V gene: TRBV18; clone size: NA; CDR3 protein: CASSPKGQRINEKLFF
J gene: TRBJ2-2; V gene: TRBV18; clone size: NA; CDR3 protein: CASSPNKNTGELFF
J gene: TRBJ1-1; V gene: TRBV5-1; clone size: once; CDR3 protein: CASSLEGVEAFF
J gene: TRBJ2-1; V gene: TRBV4-2; clone size: NA; CDR3 protein: CASSQDLGLAGGSNEQFF
J gene: TRBJ1-1; V gene: TRBV10-3; clone size: NA; CDR3 protein: CAISASLGQNTEAFF
J gene: TRBJ2-7; V gene: TRBV2; clone size: once; CDR3 protein: CASSGARGYEQYF
J gene: TRBJ1-1; V gene: TRBV28; clone size: NA; CDR3 protein: CASSSGQLNTEAFF
J gene: TRBJ1-1; V gene: TRBV7-3; clone size: NA; CDR3 protein: CASSTHMNTEAFF
J gene: TRBJ2-1; V gene: TRBV19; clone size: NA; CDR3 protein: CASSIGPYNEQFF
J gene: TRBJ1-2; V gene: TRBV28; clone size: NA; CDR3 protein: CASRIGPSGAYGYTF
J gene: TRBJ2-5; V gene: TRBV27; clone size: NA; CDR3 protein: CASSFGTGGQETQYF
J gene: TRBJ1-5; V gene: TRBV7-9; clone size: few; CDR3 protein: CASSLAGERSNQPQHF
J gene: TRBJ1-3; V gene: TRBV7-8; clone size: NA; CDR3 protein: CASSSTGGGNTIYF
J gene: TRBJ2-5; V gene: TRBV27; clone size: NA; CDR3 protein: CARGLDRGSETQYF
J gene: TRBJ1-1; V gene: TRBV30; clone size: NA; CDR3 protein: CAWRRQGNTEAFF
J gene: TRBJ1-2; V gene: TRBV28; clone size: few; CDR3 protein: CASSFLANYGYTF
J gene: TRBJ2-1; V gene: TRBV4-2; clone size: NA; CDR3 protein: CASSQDGSGRAEEQFF
J gene: TRBJ2-5; V gene: TRBV5-1; clone size: NA; CDR3 protein: CASSTLQETQYF
J gene: TRBJ2-7; V gene: TRBV30; clone size: NA; CDR3 protein: CAWSPTGQGIDKYF
J gene: TRBJ1-5; V gene: TRBV27; clone size: medium-sized; CDR3 protein: CASSSRGQPQHF
J gene: TRBJ1-1; V gene: TRBV10-3; clone size: NA; CDR3 protein: CAISDMGSYEAFF
J gene: TRBJ2-1; V gene: TRBV19; clone size: NA; CDR3 protein: CASSSGTPIHNEQFF
J gene: TRBJ2-7; V gene: TRBV9; clone size: NA; CDR3 protein: CASSVVAGGDYEQYF
J gene: TRBJ2-3; V gene: TRBV5-1; clone size: NA; CDR3 protein: CASSMAPSGSTTDTQYF
J gene: TRBJ1-5; V gene: TRBV2; clone size: NA; CDR3 protein: CASSEQSSGGWRSRPQHF
J gene: TRBJ2-3; V gene: TRBV5-1; clone size: NA; CDR3 protein: CASSVSGGVSTDTQYF
J gene: TRBJ1-2; V gene: TRBV28; clone size: few; CDR3 protein: CASLRDRVYTF
J gene: TRBJ1-1; V gene: TRBV15; clone size: NA; CDR3 protein: CATKTGHLNTEAFF
J gene: TRBJ1-5; V gene: TRBV6-1; clone size: NA; CDR3 protein: CASSVRLNQPQHF
J gene: TRBJ2-2; V gene: TRBV5-1; clone size: few; CDR3 protein: CASSPRGRGNTGELFF
J gene: TRBJ1-3; V gene: TRBV30; clone size: NA; CDR3 protein: CAWTWGVGNTIYF
J gene: TRBJ1-2; V gene: TRBV6-5; clone size: NA; CDR3 protein: CASYSLGGYTF
J gene: TRBJ1-3; V gene: TRBV7-6; clone size: NA; CDR3 protein: CASSLARSSSGNTIYF
J gene: TRBJ1-3; V gene: TRBV9; clone size: NA; CDR3 protein: CASSRQLSGNTIYF
J gene: TRBJ2-5; V gene: TRBV7-8; clone size: NA; CDR3 protein: CASSLSEETQYF